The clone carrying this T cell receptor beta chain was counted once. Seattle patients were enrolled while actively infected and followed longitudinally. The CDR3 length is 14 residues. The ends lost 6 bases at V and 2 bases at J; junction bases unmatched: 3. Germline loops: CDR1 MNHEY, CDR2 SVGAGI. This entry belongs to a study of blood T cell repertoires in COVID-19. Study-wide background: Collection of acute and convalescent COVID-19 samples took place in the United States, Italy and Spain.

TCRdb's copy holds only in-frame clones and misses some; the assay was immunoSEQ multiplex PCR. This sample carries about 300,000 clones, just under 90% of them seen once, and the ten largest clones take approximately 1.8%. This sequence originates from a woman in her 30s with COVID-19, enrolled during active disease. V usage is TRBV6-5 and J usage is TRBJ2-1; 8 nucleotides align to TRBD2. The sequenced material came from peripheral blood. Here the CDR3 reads CASRKRGPYNEQFF. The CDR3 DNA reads TGTGCCAGCAGAAAGCGGGGGCCCTACAATGAGCAGTTCTTC.